The rows below give T cell receptor beta chains drawn from one sample of a study of blood T cell repertoires in COVID-19. The assay was immunoSEQ multiplex PCR, and TCRdb's table has in-frame clones only and misses some. This sample has over 35,000 clones, with about four fifths found just once. Sequencing was performed on peripheral blood. The receptor source for this set is a human donor with acute or convalescent COVID-19. The donor label of this sample is uncertain. CDR3s leave out the opening cysteine and the closing phenylalanine or tryptophan. Fields, in order: J gene, V gene, CDR3 protein.

>TRBJ1-2|TRBV14
ASSQVWSGEGYT
>TRBJ1-3|TRBV9
ASSVGNSKHSGNTIY
>TRBJ1-3|TRBV30
AEQGRGNTIY
>TRBJ2-2|TRBV5-6
ASSWSSGELF
>TRBJ2-7|TRBV14
ASSRGSLYEQY
>TRBJ1-1|TRBV28
ASSLPTGIGTEAF
>TRBJ2-2|TRBV21-1
ASSHGGLAGGLHTGELF
>TRBJ2-7|TRBV5-8
ASSLTRAEQY
>TRBJ1-5|TRBV5-4
ASSEGQGISQPQH
>TRBJ2-3|TRBV9
ASNRGRTSTDTQY
>TRBJ1-3|TRBV5-6
ASSYPGPPGNTIY
>TRBJ2-1|TRBV6-6
ASSYSRVYNEQF
>TRBJ2-7|TRBV5-6
ASSLSGVTYEQY
>TRBJ1-6|TRBV6-4
ASSEGDRGTPLH
>TRBJ1-2|TRBV11-2
ASSLEGLGDSGGYT
>TRBJ2-3|TRBV29-1
SVERADTQY
>TRBJ2-3|TRBV5-6
ASSPGTSSSDTQY
>TRBJ2-1|TRBV5-6
ASSTYSSGGSYNEQF
>TRBJ1-2|TRBV28
ASSRPGQGYGYT
>TRBJ1-1|TRBV6-5
ASTFRENTEAF
>TRBJ1-6|TRBV10-1
ASRDRVTNSPLH
>TRBJ1-1|TRBV4-2
ASSQDQGSPMSAF
>TRBJ1-1|TRBV4-1
ASSSRTGNTEAF
>TRBJ2-2|TRBV5-1
ASSRQGRGTGELF
>TRBJ1-1|TRBV24-1
ATRADATANTEAF
>TRBJ1-2|TRBV27
ASSLAPFYGYT
>TRBJ1-2|TRBV19
ASIPGEEFNYGYT
>TRBJ2-1|TRBV9
ASSVGAGLNEQF
>TRBJ2-7|TRBV21-1
ASRLQGAVHEQY
>TRBJ2-7|TRBV5-6
ASSLALGTGAYEQY
>TRBJ2-1|TRBV11-2
ASNPPGLAGVEQF
>TRBJ2-1|TRBV13
ASRGTTGKKLYNEQF
>TRBJ1-3|TRBV5-1
ASSLGVGANTIY
>TRBJ2-7|TRBV6-5
ATGTGSYEQY